The 6 T cell receptor beta chains reported below all come from one sample, sequenced in a study of OX40 agonist ivuxolimab in advanced cancers. Profiled with immunoSEQ multiplex PCR; TCRdb holds only in-frame clones, not every one. The sample has roughly 39,000 clones; roughly 88% are singletons. This specimen consisted of CD4+ or CD8+ T cells sorted from blood, obtained in a trial of the OX40 agonist ivuxolimab. The receptor set was obtained from an adult with an advanced solid tumor such as melanoma, head and neck, liver or kidney cancer.

The chain uses TRBV10-3 and TRBJ2-7, with D perhaps being TRBD1 or TRBD2 (5 bases each). The CDR3 consists of 15 residues. The ends were cut back, 1 base at V and 1 base at J, with 11 bases in the middle. Germline CDR1 reads ENHRY; CDR2 reads SYGVKD. CDR3 in amino acids: CAISEWDGISYEQYF. The CDR3 nucleotides read TGTGCCATCAGTGAGTGGGACGGGATATCCTACGAGCAGTACTTC.

The chain has TRBV2 and TRBJ2-5, with 7 bases aligning to TRBD2. V was pared by 5 bases and J by 1 base, with 7 bases of the junction left unmatched. The CDR3 sequence is 15 residues long. Per the germline V gene, CDR1 is SNHLY and CDR2 is FYNNEI. CDR3 DNA sequence: TGTGCCAGCAGTCTCCAGCGGGGCGTCCAAGAGACCCAGTACTTC. Translation gives CASSLQRGVQETQYF. Complete variable domain (other parts from reference TRBV2 and TRBJ2-5): EPEVTQTPSHQVTQMGQEVILRCVPISNHLYFYWYRQILGQKVEFLVSFYNNEISEKSEIFDDQFSVERPDGSNFTLKIRSTKLEDSAMYFCASSLQRGVQETQYFGPGTRLLVL.

This rearrangement joins TRBV28 to TRBJ2-1, with 13 bases fitting TRBD2. The germline V gene encodes CDR1 MDHEN and CDR2 SYDVKM. The CDR3 runs to 19 residues. V lost 5 bases and J lost 0; bases outside the gene matches: 10. The CDR3 nucleotides read TGTGCCAGCAGTGGAGGACTAGCGGGAGCGAGATACTCCTACAATGAGCAGTTCTTC. Translation gives CASSGGLAGARYSYNEQFF.

J is TRBJ1-3 and V is TRBV19; D remains ambiguous. CDR3 length: 15 residues. Trimming removed 9 bases from V and 0 bases from J, with 15 bases in between. CDR1 and CDR2 (germline): LNHDA, SQIVND (reference sequence). This CDR3 is CASFRTAGSGNTIYF. Here the CDR3 DNA reads TGTGCCAGCTTTAGGACCGCGGGCTCTGGAAACACCATATATTTT. The full variable domain, rest sourced from reference TRBV19 and TRBJ1-3, is DGGITQSPKYLFRKEGQNVTLSCEQNLNHDAMYWYRQDPGQGLRLIYYSQIVNDFQKGDIAEGYSVSREKKESFPLTVTSAQKNPTAFYLCASFRTAGSGNTIYFGEGSWLTVV.

V and J are TRBV19 and TRBJ2-7, with D tentatively TRBD2 (6 bases). Germline loops: CDR1 LNHDA, CDR2 SQIVND (reference sequence). V shed 5 bases and J shed 3 bases, with 17 bases lying between them. The CDR3 covers 15 residues. The CDR3 here is CASSWASESYYEQYF. As DNA, the CDR3 is TGTGCCAGTAGTTGGGCTAGCGAGTCTTACTACGAGCAGTACTTC.

The chain joins TRBV7-9 to TRBJ2-1, with 14 bases matching TRBD2. Trimming at V came to 7 bases and at J to 5 bases, leaving 13 bases not matched to a gene. The CDR3 is 18 residues long. Germline V lookup: CDR1 SEHNR, CDR2 FQNEAQ (reference sequence). The CDR3 here is CASTDGTSGSLPNNEQFF. The CDR3 nucleotides read TGTGCCAGCACCGATGGGACTAGCGGGAGTCTCCCTAACAATGAGCAGTTCTTC.